These 3 T cell receptor beta chains originate from one sample sequenced in a study of blood T cells in healthy people across ages. Primed by a sample-barcoded 5' primer and a J-beta primer mix, a second PCR proceeded for 7 to 11 cycles. TCRdb analysed the 5' RACE reads with MiXCR anew, one entry per CDR3 protein. The repertoire holds about 900,000 distinct CDR3 sequences, roughly 48% seen once, with around 15% in the top ten. Material: blood. Receptors were obtained from a man aged 30 to 45 in good health.

CDR3 DNA: TGCAGTGCTAGAGGCAATTCTATCAAGGACAGGGGCGCCCACGAGCAGTTCTTC. Its protein product is CSARGNSIKDRGAHEQFF. The J gene is TRBJ2-1, the V gene TRBV20-1, with 9 bases aligning to TRBD1. With 1 base clipped from V and 10 bases from J, the junction kept 20 bases outside the gene matches. The CDR3 consists of 18 residues. Germline V lookup: CDR1 DFQATT, CDR2 SNEGSKA (reference sequence).

This clonotype showed up just a few times. CDR3 sequence reads: CASSQDVGRGDSPLHF. In DNA, the CDR3 is TGTGCCAGCAGCCAAGATGTTGGCAGGGGGGATTCACCCCTCCACTTT. The chain has TRBV4-2 and TRBJ1-6, with TRBD1 identical over 7 bases. Looked up from germline, CDR1 is LGHNA and CDR2 is YNFKEQ. The CDR3 is made up of 16 amino acids. After removal of 0 bases from V and 8 bases from J, the junction contained 7 bases not matched to a gene.

This clonotype was seen just once. This chain uses TRBV2 with TRBJ2-1; weak D call: TRBD2 (6 bases). V was clipped by 10 bases and J by 4 bases, with 17 bases between them. Germline CDR1 and CDR2: SNHLY and FYNNEI. This CDR3 comprises 14 residues. The CDR3 loop is CATTRASEYNEQFF. The CDR3 region has the DNA TGTGCCACCACCCGGGCTAGCGAGTACAATGAGCAGTTCTTC.